The clone carrying this T cell receptor beta chain came up a few times. Time point described: patch test 3, about 24 weeks after DPC sensitization. Treatment here: therapeutic diphenylcyclopropenone sensitization with weekly scalp DPC. The sample is drawn from a study of human T cells and chemical hapten exposure. The study used a library that attached unique molecular identifiers to individual cDNA molecules. Via MiXCR, TCRdb re-called the RACE reads, giving one row per CDR3 protein. The sample yields just over 70,000 distinct CDR3 sequences, more than 9.5% seen once. CDR1 and CDR2 (germline): DFQATT, SNEGSKA (reference sequence). This CDR3 is built from 13 residues. The V and J ends lost 6 bases and 5 bases, in that order; junction bases with no gene match: 10.

Sample: whole blood, taken in connection with sensitization to the hapten diphenylcyclopropenone (DPC). This TCR was sampled from a woman between 45 and 60 years old with alopecia areata. Some clones in this sample may be carry-over from other donors' samples. The chain is built from TRBV20-1 and TRBJ2-7; the match to TRBD1 covers 7 bases. Here the CDR3 reads CSASLQGFHEQYF. The CDR3 DNA follows: TGCAGTGCCAGTCTACAGGGGTTCCACGAGCAGTACTTC.